This TCR beta chain stems from a study of T cells in Graves' hyperthyroidism and ophthalmopathy. This clonotype was recorded many times. V was pared by 8 bases and J by 3 bases, with 7 bases of the junction left unmatched. CDR3 length: 13 residues. The study enrolled patients aged 18 to 65 with newly diagnosed hyperthyroidism of under 2 months' duration. It was RNA transcripts that yielded the amplified TCR beta CDR3 regions. The study used the HTBI primer set for a first-round RT-PCR of the TCR CDR3. One entry per CDR3 protein results from TCRdb running MiXCR on the multiplex PCR reads. The profile covers about 160,000 distinct CDR3 sequences, with 9.4% appearing a single time and over 20% taken by the ten largest.

The sequencing input was blood. The chain couples TRBV12-3 or TRBV12-4 to TRBJ2-7, with 7 bases matching TRBD1. This TCR was recovered from a young woman with Graves' hyperthyroidism that later progressed to Graves' ophthalmopathy. CDR3 amino acids: CASRRQGIYEQYF. The CDR3 DNA reads TGTGCCAGCCGTCGACAGGGTATCTACGAGCAGTACTTC.